Shown below are 15 T cell receptor beta chains from a single sample sequenced in a study of blood T cell repertoires in COVID-19. The table came from immunoSEQ multiplex PCR; TCRdb's copy has only in-frame clones and leaves some out. The table records roughly 410,000 clones, over 75% of them present only once. Sequencing was performed on peripheral blood. These receptor sequences come from a woman aged 40 to 49 with COVID-19, enrolled during active disease.

The chain couples TRBV27 to TRBJ1-2; TRBD1 might be the D (6 bases). V was clipped by 7 bases and J by 6 bases, with 15 bases between them. This CDR3 has 13 residues. Germline CDR1 MNHEY, CDR2 SMNVEV (reference sequence). The CDR3 spells CASTPTGYNGYTF. CDR3 DNA sequence: TGTGCCAGCACCCCCACAGGGTATAATGGCTACACCTTC.

V gene TRBV24-1 combines with J gene TRBJ1-5; a weak D match, TRBD1 (6 bases). This CDR3 contains 14 residues. The V gene's germline CDR1 is KGHDR and CDR2 SFDVKD. The V and J ends lost 6 bases and 3 bases respectively, with 11 bases between them. For the CDR3, the DNA is TGTGCCACCAGTTACGGACAGATCAATCAGCCCCAGCATTTT. Its translation is CATSYGQINQPQHF.

The gene calls are TRBV30 and TRBJ1-5; TRBD1 agrees at 10 bases. Germline-derived CDR1 and CDR2 are GTSNPN and SVGIG (reference sequence). The J segment lost 6 bases and the V segment lost 2 bases, leaving 7 bases of the junction unmatched. The CDR3 is 15 amino acids. CDR3 sequence: CAWSNGQGVRQPQHF. Here the CDR3 DNA reads TGTGCCTGGAGTAACGGACAGGGGGTGCGTCAGCCCCAGCATTTT.

The DNA of the CDR3 is TGTGCCAGCAGCTTGGGACAGGGGTTTTCCTACGAGCAGTACTTC. This codes for CASSLGQGFSYEQYF. V is TRBV11-2 and J is TRBJ2-7, with 10 bases that match TRBD1. The CDR3 length is 15 residues. Germline assignment: CDR1 SGHAT and CDR2 FQNNGV. With 3 bases clipped from V and 1 base from J, the junction kept 3 bases outside the gene matches.

The chain uses TRBV2 and TRBJ2-7; TRBD2 matches at 7 bases. Germline V gene data show CDR1 as SNHLY and CDR2 as FYNNEI. V shed 6 bases, J shed 3 bases, and the junction held 5 bases outside the gene matches. The CDR3 runs 13 residues. This chain's CDR3 is CASRGDYSYEQYF. In DNA form, the CDR3 reads TGTGCCAGCAGGGGGGACTACAGCTACGAGCAGTACTTC.

J is TRBJ1-1 and V is TRBV6-5; no clear D gene. Germline lookup yields CDR1 MNHEY and CDR2 SVGAGI. Deletions cut 6 bases from V and 5 bases from J, with 16 bases between. CDR3 length: 14 amino acids. The CDR3 region has the DNA TGTGCCAGCAGCATAGAATCCCCCTGGACTGAAGCTTTCTTT. It encodes CASSIESPWTEAFF.

The chain links TRBV2 to TRBJ2-7; D remains unclear. Germline assignment: CDR1 SNHLY and CDR2 FYNNEI. CDR3 length: 14 residues. The germline V and J ends were trimmed by 1 base and 7 bases, with 14 bases remaining between them. Here the CDR3 reads CASSEVAASREQYF. The CDR3 bases are TGTGCCAGCAGTGAAGTGGCGGCCAGTCGGGAGCAGTACTTC.

The rearrangement links TRBV5-1 to TRBJ1-1; a possible D gene is TRBD1 (5 bases). V was cut by 0 bases and J by 0 bases, with 9 bases left in between. Germline CDR1 and CDR2: SGHRS and YFSETQ. The CDR3 runs to 15 residues. DNA of the CDR3: TGCGCCAGCAGCTTGGGACAGCCTATGAACACTGAAGCTTTCTTT. This encodes CASSLGQPMNTEAFF.

This chain joins TRBV5-4 and TRBJ2-7; 7 bases align to TRBD1. Per germline, CDR1 SGHNT and CDR2 YYREEE (reference sequence). The CDR3 contains 14 residues. J gave up 2 bases and V 4 bases, and 6 bases lay outside the gene matches. CDR3 sequence reads: CASSGDSFTYEQYF. In DNA form, the CDR3 reads TGTGCCAGCAGCGGGGACAGCTTTACCTACGAGCAGTACTTC.

The chain has TRBV6-2 or TRBV6-3 and TRBJ2-1; 8 nucleotides line up with TRBD2. The CDR3 length is 17 residues. Per germline, CDR1 MNHEY and CDR2 SVGEGT. V lost 0 bases, J lost 4 bases, and 8 bases stayed unmatched. CDR3 loop: CASSYSTLAGGYNEQFF. The CDR3 DNA is TGTGCCAGCAGTTACTCGACCTTGGCGGGGGGATACAATGAGCAGTTCTTC.

This chain links TRBV3-1 (or the pseudogene TRBV3-2) with TRBJ1-6; no firm D call. The CDR3 consists of 16 residues. CDR1 is LGHDT, CDR2 YNNKEL, per germline (reference sequence). Trimming removed 1 base at V and 5 bases at J, with 12 bases between. The CDR3 bases are TGTGCCAGCAGCCAAGGTGGAGCCAAGCATAATTCACCCCTCCACTTT. This encodes CASSQGGAKHNSPLHF.

On this clone: At one of its ends the junction is not consistent with the germline gene, which may arise from a read error. V and J are TRBV4-2 and TRBJ1-3; the match to TRBD1 covers 8 bases. This CDR3 spans 11 amino acids. Looked up from germline, CDR1 is LGHNA and CDR2 is YNFKEQ. CDR3 sequence: CASSPKDRVDF. As DNA, the CDR3 is TGTGCCAGCAGCCCCAAGGACAGGGTTGATTTT.

V and J are TRBV5-1 and TRBJ2-1; 10 bases match TRBD1. Per the germline V gene, CDR1 is SGHRS and CDR2 is YFSETQ. The CDR3 is 16 amino acids. V dropped 4 bases and J dropped 6; count of bases not matched to a gene: 10. The CDR3 DNA reads as TGCGCCAGCAGCGGGCTCGCCGGGACAGGGGTCAATGAGCAGTTCTTC. It codes for CASSGLAGTGVNEQFF.

This clone was counted a few times. The chain employs TRBV15 and TRBJ2-5; 14 positions agree with TRBD2. The CDR3 is 17 amino acids. Trimming took 3 bases from V and 4 from J; bases not matched to a gene: 7. Germline V lookup: CDR1 LNHNV, CDR2 YYDKDF (reference sequence). CDR3 in amino acids: CATSSGGLAGVGETQYF. CDR3 DNA: TGTGCCACCAGCAGCGGGGGACTAGCGGGAGTGGGAGAGACCCAGTACTTC.

This chain links TRBV28 with TRBJ1-4; TRBD1 matches at 9 bases. The CDR3 totals 19 residues. Unmatched junction bases numbered 15, after V lost 6 bases and J lost 1 base. Germline V gene sequence: CDR1 MDHEN, CDR2 SYDVKM. As DNA, the CDR3 is TGTGCCAGCAGCCAAACAGGGGGCGTAGGATTTAGAACTAATGAAAAACTGTTTTTT. Protein sequence: CASSQTGGVGFRTNEKLFF.